Here is one T cell receptor beta chain with its context. Its specificity is not known. The CDR3 spans 14 residues. Germline lookup yields CDR1 SQVTM and CDR2 ANQGSEA. Trimming removed 2 bases at V and 5 bases at J, with 15 bases between. TCRbeta library construction was performed incorporating unique molecular identifiers. TCRdb ran MiXCR on the PCR reads and lists one entry per CDR3 protein. The sample contains some 600,000 distinct CDR3 sequences, 13% of which appear only once. These data come from a study of T-cell reconstitution after alpha-beta-depleted transplantation in children. Overall study findings and caveats: High day-60 TCRbeta diversity in some patients came from surviving recipient T cells and thymic progenitors. Newly produced T cells mostly provided counts and TCRbeta diversity after one year, as hyperexpanded clones declined. About two months after transplant, alpha-beta T cells reportedly came from several hundred expanded graft clones.

The source material was PBMCs, mostly from graft donor cells, sampled 360 days after TCRalphabeta/CD19-depleted stem cell transplant. The TCR originated in a male patient younger than 18 who had a stem cell transplant for acute myeloid leukemia, so the T cells may come from the graft donor. This chain uses TRBV29-1 with TRBJ1-2, with D possibly matching TRBD1 (6 bases). The CDR3 bases are TGCAGCGTTGAAATTATCGCAGGGGTTTATGGCTACACCTTC. It specifies CSVEIIAGVYGYTF.